These T cell receptor beta chains were read from a single sample in a study of cytomegalovirus exposure and HLA in healthy donors. The table came from immunoSEQ multiplex PCR; TCRdb's copy has only in-frame clones and leaves some out. The sample has some 140,000 clones, 84% seen once. Sequenced input: PBMCs. The source is a woman aged 25 to 39 in good health and CMV-seronegative. The conserved cysteine and the conserved F or W are not part of the CDR3 here.

v_gene,j_gene,CDR3aa
TRBV21-1,TRBJ1-2,ASKPPKSGASDGYT
TRBV27,TRBJ1-2,ASSYTGARGYT
TRBV28,TRBJ2-7,ASSSTGIYEQY
TRBV4-1,TRBJ1-4,ASSQGTAGEPHRI
TRBV2,TRBJ1-1,ASIEEMAGTEAF
TRBV20-1,TRBJ1-1,SARRGNEAF
TRBV5-6,TRBJ1-1,ASSLARQGRTEAF
TRBV2,TRBJ2-5,ASSSLAGKETQY
TRBV2,TRBJ2-3,ASTYGDTQY
TRBV28,TRBJ1-2,ASGQLYGYT
TRBV6-6,TRBJ2-1,ASSKSRGFGYNEQF
TRBV30,TRBJ1-1,AWSVGTRAF
TRBV7-8,TRBJ1-2,ASSSTWGQGLYGYT
TRBV7-8,TRBJ1-5,ASSLRAGNNQPQH
TRBV2,TRBJ1-6,ASSMSSYNSPLH
TRBV4-1,TRBJ1-2,ASSQNIPGQASYGYT
TRBV6-5,TRBJ1-5,ASSYTAGGNQPQH
TRBV7-9,TRBJ1-2,ASSLATGVAGYT
TRBV27,TRBJ2-1,ASRYRQGAYNEQF
TRBV7-9,TRBJ1-6,ASSLEAGNSPLH
TRBV4-3,TRBJ2-4,ASSQAPGQSIQY
TRBV6-1,TRBJ2-5,ASSERRSRGLQETQY
TRBV5-4,TRBJ2-7,ASSLGQLDSYEQY
TRBV2,TRBJ1-4,ASYQGGRNEKLF
TRBV5-6,TRBJ2-3,ASSLGLAGGDTQY
TRBV2,TRBJ2-7,ASRSRPRQDYEQY
TRBV18,TRBJ2-2,ASSIQSLNTGELF
TRBV28,TRBJ2-7,ASSSIGTGAYEQY
TRBV19,TRBJ2-1,ASSILSGGASNEQF
TRBV4-1,TRBJ2-1,ASSQDRTGGWNEQF
TRBV6-1,TRBJ1-4,ASSAQSRLF
TRBV5-1,TRBJ2-3,ASSLNRGDTDTQY
TRBV5-5,TRBJ1-4,ASSRLDEKLF
TRBV7-6,TRBJ2-2,ASSSGQGVHGELF